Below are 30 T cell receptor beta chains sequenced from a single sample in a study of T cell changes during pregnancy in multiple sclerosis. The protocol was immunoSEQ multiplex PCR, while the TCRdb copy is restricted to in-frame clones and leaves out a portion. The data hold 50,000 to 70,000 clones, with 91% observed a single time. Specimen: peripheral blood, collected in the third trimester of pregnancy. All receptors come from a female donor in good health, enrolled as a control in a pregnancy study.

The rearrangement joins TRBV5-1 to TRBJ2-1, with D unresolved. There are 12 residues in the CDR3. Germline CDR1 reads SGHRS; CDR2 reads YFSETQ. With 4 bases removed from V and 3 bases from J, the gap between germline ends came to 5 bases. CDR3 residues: CASSVVYNEQFF. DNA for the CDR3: TGCGCCAGCAGCGTAGTCTACAATGAGCAGTTCTTC.

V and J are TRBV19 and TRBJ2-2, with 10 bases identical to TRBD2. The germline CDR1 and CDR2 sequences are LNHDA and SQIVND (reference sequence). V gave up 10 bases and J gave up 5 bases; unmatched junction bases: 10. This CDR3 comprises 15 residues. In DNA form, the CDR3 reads TGTGCCACCACAGGTAGCGGGGGGCGAACCGGGGAGCTGTTTTTT. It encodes CATTGSGGRTGELFF.

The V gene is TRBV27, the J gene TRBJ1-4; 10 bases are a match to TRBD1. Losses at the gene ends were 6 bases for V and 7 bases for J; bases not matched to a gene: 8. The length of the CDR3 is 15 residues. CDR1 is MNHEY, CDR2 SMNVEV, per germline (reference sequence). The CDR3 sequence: CASRMPGQGSEKLFF. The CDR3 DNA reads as TGTGCCAGCAGAATGCCGGGACAGGGGTCTGAAAAACTGTTTTTT.

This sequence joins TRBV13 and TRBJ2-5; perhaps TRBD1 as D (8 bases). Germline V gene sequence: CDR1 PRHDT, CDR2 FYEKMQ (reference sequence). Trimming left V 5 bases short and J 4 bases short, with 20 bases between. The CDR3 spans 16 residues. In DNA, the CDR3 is TGTGCCAGCAGCGACGGGAGGCAGGGGGCAAGAGAGACCCAGTACTTC. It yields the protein CASSDGRQGARETQYF.

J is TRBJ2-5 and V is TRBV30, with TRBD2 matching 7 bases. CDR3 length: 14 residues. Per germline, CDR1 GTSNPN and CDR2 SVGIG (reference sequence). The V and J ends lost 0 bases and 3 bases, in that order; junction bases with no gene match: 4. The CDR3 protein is CAWSVGRGKETQYF. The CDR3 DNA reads TGTGCCTGGAGTGTGGGGCGGGGGAAAGAGACCCAGTACTTC. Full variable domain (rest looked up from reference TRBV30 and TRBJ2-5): SQTIHQWPATLVQPVGSPLSLECTVEGTSNPNLYWYRQAAGRGLQLLFYSVGIGQISSEVPQNLSASRPQDRQFILSSKKLLLSDSGFYLCAWSVGRGKETQYFGPGTRLLVL.

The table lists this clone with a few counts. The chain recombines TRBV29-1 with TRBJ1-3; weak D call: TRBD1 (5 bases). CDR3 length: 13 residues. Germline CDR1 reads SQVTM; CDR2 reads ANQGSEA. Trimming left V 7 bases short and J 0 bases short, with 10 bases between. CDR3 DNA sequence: TGCAGCGCTCAGACAGCCTCTGGAAACACCATATATTTT. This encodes CSAQTASGNTIYF.

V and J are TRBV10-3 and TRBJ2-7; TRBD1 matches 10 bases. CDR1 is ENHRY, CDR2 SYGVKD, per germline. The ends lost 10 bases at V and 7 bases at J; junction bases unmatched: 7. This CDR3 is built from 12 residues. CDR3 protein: CATRQGAREQYF. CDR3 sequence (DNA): TGTGCCACCAGACAGGGGGCAAGGGAGCAGTACTTC.

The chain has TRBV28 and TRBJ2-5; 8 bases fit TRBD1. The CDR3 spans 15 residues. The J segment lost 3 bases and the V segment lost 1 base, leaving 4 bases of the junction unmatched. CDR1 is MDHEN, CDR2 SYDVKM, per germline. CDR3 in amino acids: CASSLFRTGKETQYF. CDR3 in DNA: TGTGCCAGCAGTTTATTCCGGACAGGGAAAGAGACCCAGTACTTC.

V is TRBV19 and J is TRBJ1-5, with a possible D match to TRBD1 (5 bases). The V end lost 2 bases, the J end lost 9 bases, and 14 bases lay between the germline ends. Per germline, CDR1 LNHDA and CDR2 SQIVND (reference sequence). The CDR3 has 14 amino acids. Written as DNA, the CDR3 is TGTGCCAGTAGTATACTACTCAACAGGTGGCCCCAGCATTTT. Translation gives CASSILLNRWPQHF. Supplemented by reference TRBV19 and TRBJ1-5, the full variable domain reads DGGITQSPKYLFRKEGQNVTLSCEQNLNHDAMYWYRQDPGQGLRLIYYSQIVNDFQKGDIAEGYSVSREKKESFPLTVTSAQKNPTAFYLCASSILLNRWPQHFGDGTRLSIL.

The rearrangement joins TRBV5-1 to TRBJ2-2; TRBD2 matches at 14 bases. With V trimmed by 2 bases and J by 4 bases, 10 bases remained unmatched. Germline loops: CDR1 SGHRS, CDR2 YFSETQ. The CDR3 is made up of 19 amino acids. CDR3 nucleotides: TGCGCCAGCAGCTTTGGCCGGACTAGCGGGGGGAGAAGCACCGGGGAGCTGTTTTTT. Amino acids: CASSFGRTSGGRSTGELFF.

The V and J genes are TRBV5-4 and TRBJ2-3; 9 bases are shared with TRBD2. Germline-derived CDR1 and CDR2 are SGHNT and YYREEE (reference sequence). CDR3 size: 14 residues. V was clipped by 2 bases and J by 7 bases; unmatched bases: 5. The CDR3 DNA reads TGTGCCAGCAGCTTTCCCCTAGCGGGGCATACGCAGTATTTT. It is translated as CASSFPLAGHTQYF.

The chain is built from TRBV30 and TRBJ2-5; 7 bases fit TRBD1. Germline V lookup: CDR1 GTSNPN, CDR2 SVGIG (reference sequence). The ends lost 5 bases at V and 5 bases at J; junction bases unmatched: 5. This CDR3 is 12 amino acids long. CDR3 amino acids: CAWGTDSETQYF. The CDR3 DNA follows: TGTGCCTGGGGGACAGATTCGGAGACCCAGTACTTC.

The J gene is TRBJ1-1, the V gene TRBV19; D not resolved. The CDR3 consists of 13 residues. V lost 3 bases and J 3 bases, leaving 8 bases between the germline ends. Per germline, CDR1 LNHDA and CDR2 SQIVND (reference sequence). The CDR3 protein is CASSIVTDTEAFF. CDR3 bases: TGTGCCAGTAGTATCGTTACTGACACTGAAGCTTTCTTT. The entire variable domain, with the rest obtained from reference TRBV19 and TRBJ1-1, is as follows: DGGITQSPKYLFRKEGQNVTLSCEQNLNHDAMYWYRQDPGQGLRLIYYSQIVNDFQKGDIAEGYSVSREKKESFPLTVTSAQKNPTAFYLCASSIVTDTEAFFGQGTRLTVV.

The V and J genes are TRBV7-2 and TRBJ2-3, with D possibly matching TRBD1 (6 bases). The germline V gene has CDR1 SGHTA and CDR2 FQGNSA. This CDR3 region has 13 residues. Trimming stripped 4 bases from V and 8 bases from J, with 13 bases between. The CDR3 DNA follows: TGTGCCAGCAGCTCGACAGGAGAAACTACGCAGTATTTT. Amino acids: CASSSTGETTQYF.

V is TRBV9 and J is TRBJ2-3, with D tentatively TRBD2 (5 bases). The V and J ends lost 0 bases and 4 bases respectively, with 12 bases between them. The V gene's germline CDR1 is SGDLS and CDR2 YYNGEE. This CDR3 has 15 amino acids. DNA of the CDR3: TGTGCCAGCAGCGTAGGGATTAGCGCAGCAGATACGCAGTATTTT. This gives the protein CASSVGISAADTQYF.

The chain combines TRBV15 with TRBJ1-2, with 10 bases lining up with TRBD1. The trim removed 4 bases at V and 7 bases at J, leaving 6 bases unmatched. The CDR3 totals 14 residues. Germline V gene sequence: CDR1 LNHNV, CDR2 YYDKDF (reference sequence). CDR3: CATSTDRGPGGYTF. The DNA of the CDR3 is TGTGCCACCAGCACCGACAGGGGGCCTGGTGGCTACACCTTC.

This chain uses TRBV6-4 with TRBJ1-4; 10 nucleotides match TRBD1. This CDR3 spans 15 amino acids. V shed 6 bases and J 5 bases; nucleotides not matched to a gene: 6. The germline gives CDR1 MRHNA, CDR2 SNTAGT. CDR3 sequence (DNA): TGTGCCAGCAGCGCTAGACAGGGGGCGAATGAAAAACTGTTTTTT. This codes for CASSARQGANEKLFF.

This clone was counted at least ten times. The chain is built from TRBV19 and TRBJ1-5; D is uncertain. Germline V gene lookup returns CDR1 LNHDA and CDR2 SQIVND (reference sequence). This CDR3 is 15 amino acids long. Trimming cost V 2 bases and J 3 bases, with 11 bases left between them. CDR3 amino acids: CASSIIQLFNQPQHF. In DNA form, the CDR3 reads TGTGCCAGTAGTATAATACAGCTATTCAATCAGCCCCAGCATTTT.

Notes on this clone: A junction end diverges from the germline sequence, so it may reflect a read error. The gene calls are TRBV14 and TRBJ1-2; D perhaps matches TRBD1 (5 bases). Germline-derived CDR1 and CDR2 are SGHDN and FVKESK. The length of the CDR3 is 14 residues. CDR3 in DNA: TGTGCCAGCAGCCACGTGGGGCGGAACTTTGGCTACACCTTC. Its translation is CASSHVGRNFGYTF.

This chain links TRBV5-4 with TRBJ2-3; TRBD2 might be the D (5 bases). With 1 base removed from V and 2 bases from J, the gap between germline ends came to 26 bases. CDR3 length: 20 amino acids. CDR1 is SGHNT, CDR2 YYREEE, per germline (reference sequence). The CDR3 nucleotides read TGTGCCAGCAGCTTGAAGGACTTGCGGAGCGAGAACATCCACACAGATACGCAGTATTTT. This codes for CASSLKDLRSENIHTDTQYF.

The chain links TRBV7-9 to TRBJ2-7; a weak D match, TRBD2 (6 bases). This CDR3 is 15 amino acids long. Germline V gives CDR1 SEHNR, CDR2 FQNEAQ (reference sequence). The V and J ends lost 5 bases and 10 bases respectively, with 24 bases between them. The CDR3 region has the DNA TGTGCCAGCAGCCCAGACAAAGCTCGAAGACTAGTTCAGTACTTC. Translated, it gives CASSPDKARRLVQYF.

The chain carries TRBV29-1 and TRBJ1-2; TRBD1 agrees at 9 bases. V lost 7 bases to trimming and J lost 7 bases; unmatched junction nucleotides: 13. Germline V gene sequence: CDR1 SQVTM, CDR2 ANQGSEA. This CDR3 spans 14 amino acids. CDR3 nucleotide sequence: TGCAGCGCGGAACTGGACAGGGGCCCGTCTGGCTACACCTTC. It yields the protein CSAELDRGPSGYTF.

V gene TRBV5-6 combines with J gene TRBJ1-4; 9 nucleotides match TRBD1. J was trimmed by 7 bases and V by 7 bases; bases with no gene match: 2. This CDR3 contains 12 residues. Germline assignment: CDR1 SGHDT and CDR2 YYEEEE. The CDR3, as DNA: TGTGCCAGCGGACAGGGGTTTGAAAAACTGTTTTTT. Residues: CASGQGFEKLFF.

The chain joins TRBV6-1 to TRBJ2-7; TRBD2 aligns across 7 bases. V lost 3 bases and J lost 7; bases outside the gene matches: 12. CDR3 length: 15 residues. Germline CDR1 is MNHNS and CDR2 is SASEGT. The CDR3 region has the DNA TGTGCCAGCAGTGAGAGTACGGGAGGAGGAAGGGAGCAGTACTTC. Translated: CASSESTGGGREQYF.

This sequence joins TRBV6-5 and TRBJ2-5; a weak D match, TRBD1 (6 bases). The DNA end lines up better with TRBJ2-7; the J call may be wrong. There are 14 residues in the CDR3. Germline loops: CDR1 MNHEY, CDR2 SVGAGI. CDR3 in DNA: TGTGCCAGCAGTTATGGGGGCGCTTCCTACGAGCAGTACTTC. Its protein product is CASSYGGASYEQYF.

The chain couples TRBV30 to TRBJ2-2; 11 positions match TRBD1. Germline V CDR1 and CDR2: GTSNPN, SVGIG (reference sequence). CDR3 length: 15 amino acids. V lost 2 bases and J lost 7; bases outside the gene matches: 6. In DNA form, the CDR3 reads TGTGCCTGGAGTAAGGACAGGGGGCGCTTCGGGGAGCTGTTTTTT. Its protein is CAWSKDRGRFGELFF.

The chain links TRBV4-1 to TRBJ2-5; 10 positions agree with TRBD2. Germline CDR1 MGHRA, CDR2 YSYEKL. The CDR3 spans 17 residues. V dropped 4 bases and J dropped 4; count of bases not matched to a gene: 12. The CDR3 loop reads CASSPGGYSGRTETQYF. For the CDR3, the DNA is TGCGCCAGCAGCCCAGGGGGTTATAGCGGGAGGACAGAGACCCAGTACTTC.

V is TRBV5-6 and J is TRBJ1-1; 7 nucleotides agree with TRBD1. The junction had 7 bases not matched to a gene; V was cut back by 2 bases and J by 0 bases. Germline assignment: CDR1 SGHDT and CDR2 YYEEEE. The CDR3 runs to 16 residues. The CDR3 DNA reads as TGTGCCAGCAGCTTCATCCGGGACAGCATGAACACTGAAGCTTTCTTT. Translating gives CASSFIRDSMNTEAFF.

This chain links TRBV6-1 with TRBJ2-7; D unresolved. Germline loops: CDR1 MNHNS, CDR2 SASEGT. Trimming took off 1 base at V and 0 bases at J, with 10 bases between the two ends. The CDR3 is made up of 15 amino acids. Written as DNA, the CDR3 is TGTGCCAGCAGTGAAGAGCACGGAGACTCCTACGAGCAGTACTTC. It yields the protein CASSEEHGDSYEQYF.

This CDR3 reads CASSSTIFLPDTQYF. The CDR3 DNA sequence: TGTGCCAGCAGCTCGACTATCTTCTTGCCAGATACGCAGTATTTT. The rearrangement joins TRBV7-2 to TRBJ2-3; possible D gene TRBD2, 5 bases. CDR3 length: 15 amino acids. The V gene's germline CDR1 is SGHTA and CDR2 FQGNSA. V was cut by 4 bases and J by 4 bases, with 15 bases left in between. The variable domain in full, with the rest retrieved from reference TRBV7-2 and TRBJ2-3, is GAGVSQSPSNKVTEKGKDVELRCDPISGHTALYWYRQSLGQGLEFLIYFQGNSAPDKSGLPSDRFSAERTGGSVSTLTIQRTQQEDSAVYLCASSSTIFLPDTQYFGPGTRLTVL.